This passage covers 13 T cell receptor beta chains from one sample sequenced in a study of cytomegalovirus exposure and HLA in healthy donors. TCRdb keeps only in-frame clones here, not all; method: immunoSEQ multiplex PCR. Of 100,000 to 150,000 clones listed, roughly 82% are singletons. Sequencing was carried out using PBMCs. The source is a young man in good health and CMV-seronegative.

The rearrangement uses TRBV5-1 and TRBJ2-2, with 7 bases aligning to TRBD2. The germline V gene encodes CDR1 SGHRS and CDR2 YFSETQ. V lost 4 bases to trimming and J lost 6 bases; unmatched junction nucleotides: 12. The CDR3 is 16 amino acids. This chain's CDR3 is CASSLNTKRGSGELFF. The DNA for the CDR3 is TGCGCCAGCAGCCTGAATACTAAGCGGGGATCCGGGGAGCTGTTTTTT.

The V call is TRBV7-2, the J call TRBJ1-4; TRBD1 matches at 7 bases. Trimming took 5 bases from V and 6 from J; bases not matched to a gene: 3. CDR1 and CDR2 (germline): SGHTA, FQGNSA. CDR3 length: 13 residues. CDR3 nucleotide sequence: TGTGCCAGCAGCCGGGACAGCTATGAAAAACTGTTTTTT. This sequence encodes CASSRDSYEKLFF.

The chain uses TRBV11-2 and TRBJ2-1; D call uncertain. The germline V gene encodes CDR1 SGHAT and CDR2 FQNNGV. The CDR3 spans 11 residues. V lost 1 base and J lost 12, with 7 bases in between. CDR3 coding DNA: TGTGCCAGCAGCTTAGCGGGTCGGCAGTTCTTC. Its protein product is CASSLAGRQFF.

This clone was found a few times. This chain uses TRBV14 with TRBJ2-7, with 9 bases identical to TRBD1. The CDR3 sequence is 13 residues long. The junction had 7 bases not matched to a gene; V was cut back by 4 bases and J by 9 bases. Germline V gene sequence: CDR1 SGHDN, CDR2 FVKESK. CDR3 sequence: CASSPGQGGRQYF. CDR3 DNA: TGTGCCAGCAGCCCGGGACAGGGCGGTCGGCAGTACTTC.

The chain couples TRBV10-2 to TRBJ1-5; 7 nucleotides match TRBD1. The V gene end was trimmed by 5 bases and the J gene end by 4 bases; junction bases not matched to a gene: 8. The germline V gene has CDR1 WSHSY and CDR2 SAAADI. The CDR3 spans 15 residues. The CDR3 here is CASSSTGERNQPQHF. The CDR3 DNA is TGCGCCAGCAGTTCTACAGGGGAGAGAAATCAGCCCCAGCATTTT.

V and J are TRBV2 and TRBJ2-2; 9 bases are a match to TRBD1. From germline, CDR1 is SNHLY and CDR2 FYNNEI. CDR3 length: 15 residues. The junction had 10 bases not matched to a gene; V was cut back by 9 bases and J by 5 bases. CDR3 sequence reads: CARGTGGAPTGELFF. CDR3 DNA: TGTGCCAGAGGTACAGGGGGCGCCCCGACCGGGGAGCTGTTTTTT.

V usage is TRBV6-1 and J usage is TRBJ1-1; D gene unclear. Germline assignment: CDR1 MNHNS and CDR2 SASEGT. There are 13 residues in the CDR3. The V end lost 6 bases, the J end lost 3 bases, and 11 bases lay between the germline ends. The CDR3 reads CASSPLRDTEAFF. The DNA for the CDR3 is TGTGCCAGCAGCCCCCTTCGTGACACTGAAGCTTTCTTT.

The rearrangement links TRBV7-9 to TRBJ2-7, with TRBD1 matching over 7 bases. The CDR3 has 15 residues. In germline, CDR1 is SEHNR, CDR2 FQNEAQ (reference sequence). The junction had 6 bases not matched to a gene; V was cut back by 1 base and J by 3 bases. DNA of the CDR3: TGTGCCAGCAGCTTAGAGGGACAGTCTCTCTACGAGCAGTACTTC. It specifies CASSLEGQSLYEQYF.

This rearrangement joins TRBV4-1 to TRBJ1-1; 7 bases fit TRBD1. CDR3 size: 14 residues. Germline V lookup: CDR1 MGHRA, CDR2 YSYEKL. Trimming at V came to 1 base and at J to 5 bases, leaving 4 bases not matched to a gene. CDR3 in amino acids: CASSQGDRDTEAFF. CDR3 coding DNA: TGCGCCAGCAGCCAAGGAGACAGGGATACTGAAGCTTTCTTT.

J is TRBJ2-3 and V is TRBV5-1; D unclear. The CDR3 length is 15 residues. Trimming shortened V by 0 bases and J by 2 bases, and 10 bases separated the two germline ends. Germline CDR1 SGHRS, CDR2 YFSETQ. This CDR3 is CASSLGSLNTDTQYF. The DNA for the CDR3 is TGCGCCAGCAGCTTGGGCAGTTTAAACACAGATACGCAGTATTTT.

The chain employs TRBV19 and TRBJ2-6; no clear D gene. Germline V gives CDR1 LNHDA, CDR2 SQIVND (reference sequence). The CDR3 extends over 14 amino acids. The germline V and J ends were trimmed by 3 bases and 1 base, with 4 bases remaining between them. DNA of the CDR3: TGTGCCAGTAGTATCAGTTCTGGGGCCAACGTCCTGACTTTC. Its translation is CASSISSGANVLTF.

The chain carries TRBV5-6 and TRBJ1-4; 8 bases map to TRBD1. V lost 4 bases to trimming and J lost 0 bases; unmatched junction nucleotides: 8. The length of the CDR3 is 17 residues. Germline V gene data show CDR1 as SGHDT and CDR2 as YYEEEE. CDR3: CASSPGTGDATNEKLFF. In nucleotides, the CDR3 is TGTGCCAGCAGCCCCGGGACAGGCGACGCAACTAATGAAAAACTGTTTTTT. Full variable domain (outside the CDR3, taken from reference TRBV5-6 and TRBJ1-4): DAGVTQSPTHLIKTRGQQVTLRCSPKSGHDTVSWYQQALGQGPQFIFQYYEEEERQRGNFPDRFSGHQFPNYSSELNVNALLLGDSALYLCASSPGTGDATNEKLFFGSGTQLSVL.

The chain has TRBV29-1 and TRBJ2-7, with 9 bases identical to TRBD1. After removal of 4 bases from V and 5 bases from J, the junction contained 3 bases not matched to a gene. The CDR3 runs 12 residues. Germline V gives CDR1 SQVTM, CDR2 ANQGSEA. This CDR3 is CSVGTGVNEQYF. For the CDR3, the DNA is TGCAGCGTTGGGACAGGGGTCAACGAGCAGTACTTC.